Each of the 18 T cell receptor beta chains below was sequenced from the same sample in a study of Graves' ophthalmopathy and Graves' hyperthyroidism. The authors amplified TCR beta CDR3 regions from RNA transcripts. HTBI primers primed a first-round RT-PCR, and a second-round multiplex PCR followed. TCRdb analysed the multiplex PCR reads with MiXCR anew, one entry per CDR3 protein. The table shows about 380,000 distinct CDR3 sequences, with 15% occurring only once. The sample consisted of peripheral blood. These TCRs come from a woman between 18 and 29 years old with stable Graves' hyperthyroidism.

Only a few counts were recorded for this clonotype. It is likely a read error, because the conserved phenylalanine at the end of the CDR3 is missing. V usage is TRBV12-3 or TRBV12-4 and J usage is TRBJ2-7; D assignment may be TRBD1 or TRBD2 (8 bases each). The germline V and J ends were trimmed by 8 bases and 4 bases, with 21 bases remaining between them. The CDR3 length is 15 residues. CDR3 amino acids: CASCPAGGGGYEQYL. The CDR3, as DNA: TGTGCCAGCTGCCCCGCAGGGGGCGGGGGGTACGAGCAGTACCTC.

Ten or more counts support this clonotype. The CDR3 protein is CASRLDRDRGSYEQYF. The CDR3, as DNA: TGTGCCAGCAGACTGGACCGGGACAGGGGTTCCTACGAGCAGTACTTC. This chain links TRBV6-2 or TRBV6-3 with TRBJ2-7, with 10 bases aligning to TRBD1. The V gene end was trimmed by 6 bases and the J gene end by 1 base; junction bases not matched to a gene: 9. CDR1 and CDR2 (germline): MNHEY, SVGEGT. This CDR3 is built from 16 residues.

This chain joins TRBV19 and TRBJ1-2; no clear D gene. V was shortened by 1 base and J by 3 bases, with 21 bases between the two germline ends. Germline lookup yields CDR1 LNHDA and CDR2 SQIVND (reference sequence). The CDR3 has 18 residues. The CDR3 bases are TGTGCCAGTAGTATAGCCCCATTGGACTTTCGAGAGGACTATGGCTACACCTTC. Residues: CASSIAPLDFREDYGYTF.

V usage is TRBV6-2 or TRBV6-3 and J usage is TRBJ2-7, with a possible D match to TRBD2 (5 bases). The V end was cut by 0 bases, the J end by 2 bases, with 8 bases between. CDR3 length: 14 residues. Per germline, CDR1 MNHEY and CDR2 SVGEGT. In nucleotides, the CDR3 is TGTGCCAGCAGTTACTCTACTAGTCCCTACGAGCAGTACTTC. Amino acid sequence: CASSYSTSPYEQYF.

This clonotype was detected ten times or more. The V and J genes are TRBV20-1 and TRBJ2-7, with a tentative D call TRBD1 (5 bases). The length of the CDR3 is 15 residues. Trimming left V 1 base short and J 2 bases short, with 15 bases between. Germline V gene lookup returns CDR1 DFQATT and CDR2 SNEGSKA (reference sequence). In DNA, the CDR3 is TGCAGTGCTAGAGGCCACGCGGACACCACCTACGAGCAGTACTTC. Encoded protein: CSARGHADTTYEQYF.

The chain carries TRBV24-1 and TRBJ2-2; the D is unclear. Germline V gene data show CDR1 as KGHDR and CDR2 as SFDVKD. The CDR3 loop spans 15 amino acids. V dropped 3 bases and J dropped 6 bases, with 13 bases sitting between them. The CDR3 DNA is TGTGCCACCAGTGATGACTGGCCCAACGCCGGGGAGCTGTTTTTT. Translation: CATSDDWPNAGELFF.

At least ten counts were recorded for this clonotype. This chain uses TRBV6-1 with TRBJ2-7; the D is unclear. The CDR3 is 11 residues long. The V end lost 6 bases, the J end lost 4 bases, and 7 bases lay between the germline ends. Germline CDR1 is MNHNS and CDR2 is SASEGT. Written as DNA, the CDR3 is TGTGCCAGCAGCGCCGCTTACGAGCAGTACTTC. Translated, it gives CASSAAYEQYF.

This clonotype has at least ten counts. The J gene is TRBJ1-1, the V gene TRBV5-1; 9 bases are a match to TRBD1. Trimming removed 5 bases from V and 6 bases from J; junction bases left unmatched: 11. The CDR3 spans 15 residues. Germline CDR1 and CDR2: SGHRS and YFSETQ. The CDR3 nucleotides read TGCGCCAGCAGTCTCCTGACAGGGGGTTTCGCTGAAGCTTTCTTT. Translated, it gives CASSLLTGGFAEAFF.

This clonotype was seen ten or more times. The chain carries TRBV6-5 and TRBJ1-1; tentatively, D is TRBD1 (5 bases). The germline gives CDR1 MNHEY, CDR2 SVGAGI. The germline V and J ends were trimmed by 3 bases and 3 bases, with 14 bases remaining between them. The CDR3 runs to 15 residues. The CDR3 is CASSYPGVRDTEAFF. For the CDR3, the DNA is TGTGCCAGCAGTTATCCGGGGGTTCGGGACACTGAAGCTTTCTTT.

This clonotype was counted between two and nine times. The rearrangement links TRBV11-1 to TRBJ2-7; no clear D gene. This CDR3 comprises 14 residues. Germline CDR1 and CDR2: SGHAT and FQDESV (reference sequence). The V and J ends lost 0 bases and 3 bases respectively, with 9 bases between them. CDR3 residues: CASSLASDDYEQYF. Here the CDR3 DNA reads TGTGCCAGCAGCTTAGCCTCAGATGACTACGAGCAGTACTTC. The full variable domain, with the rest looked up from reference TRBV11-1 and TRBJ2-7, is EAEVAQSPRYKITEKSQAVAFWCDPISGHATLYWYRQILGQGPELLVQFQDESVVDDSQLPKDRFSAERLKGVDSTLKIQPAELGDSAMYLCASSLASDDYEQYFGPGTRLTVT.

The J gene is TRBJ1-2, the V gene TRBV5-6; perhaps TRBD1 as D (5 bases). Germline values: CDR1 SGHDT, CDR2 YYEEEE. Between the trimmed V and J ends, which lost 4 bases and 4 bases, there was a span of 11 bases. CDR3 length: 13 amino acids. The CDR3 nucleotides read TGTGCCAGCAGCCCAGGGTTCAGCTATGGCTACACCTTC. Translation: CASSPGFSYGYTF.

This clonotype turned up a few times. The CDR3 DNA follows: TGTGCCAGCAGCTCTTTCCCCGACAGGGTTGGTGCCTACGAGCAGTACTTC. Amino acids: CASSSFPDRVGAYEQYF. The V call is TRBV6-1, the J call TRBJ2-7; 7 nucleotides match TRBD1. The CDR3 sequence is 17 residues long. Germline CDR1 and CDR2: MNHNS and SASEGT. The V segment lost 6 bases and the J segment 2 bases; nucleotides outside the gene matches: 16.

This clonotype was found many times. The V gene is TRBV6-1, the J gene TRBJ1-5, with 10 bases identical to TRBD1. The CDR3 consists of 14 residues. Trimming at V came to 6 bases and at J to 5 bases, leaving 4 bases not matched to a gene. The germline V gene has CDR1 MNHNS and CDR2 SASEGT. CDR3 in DNA: TGTGCCAGCAGAGGGACAGGGGATTATCAGCCCCAGCATTTT. It codes for CASRGTGDYQPQHF.

This rearrangement joins TRBV7-2 to TRBJ2-4; D unclear. This CDR3 comprises 16 residues. V lost 1 base, J lost 2 bases, and 12 bases lay in between. Germline CDR1 SGHTA, CDR2 FQGNSA. CDR3 bases: TGTGCCAGCAGCTTAGTTTTAGGCGGTACCAAAAACATTCAGTACTTC. Its translation: CASSLVLGGTKNIQYF. The full variable domain, completed using reference TRBV7-2 and TRBJ2-4, is GAGVSQSPSNKVTEKGKDVELRCDPISGHTALYWYRQSLGQGLEFLIYFQGNSAPDKSGLPSDRFSAERTGGSVSTLTIQRTQQEDSAVYLCASSLVLGGTKNIQYFGAGTRLSVL.

This clonotype was seen a few times. The V and J genes are TRBV4-1 and TRBJ1-1; D is unclear. The germline gives CDR1 MGHRA, CDR2 YSYEKL. V lost 1 base, J lost 1 base, and 10 bases lay in between. The length of the CDR3 is 15 residues. CDR3 bases: TGCGCCAGCAGCCAAGGCCCAGTCGCGAACACTGAAGCTTTCTTT. The encoded protein is CASSQGPVANTEAFF.

This clonotype showed up just a few times. The rearrangement joins TRBV4-1 to TRBJ2-7, with a tentative D call TRBD1 (6 bases). The germline gives CDR1 MGHRA, CDR2 YSYEKL. This CDR3 has 15 amino acids. The V gene lost 0 bases and the J gene lost 10 bases, with 19 bases spanning the gap. The CDR3: CASSQDRWDTLDQYF. Here the CDR3 DNA reads TGCGCCAGCAGCCAAGATAGATGGGACACCCTTGATCAGTACTTC.

This chain joins TRBV7-9 and TRBJ2-5; the match to TRBD1 covers 8 bases. V shed 8 bases and J 5 bases; nucleotides not matched to a gene: 10. Per the germline V gene, CDR1 is SEHNR and CDR2 is FQNEAQ (reference sequence). There are 14 residues in the CDR3. The CDR3 protein is CASCPPGGLETQYF. The DNA of the CDR3 is TGTGCCAGCTGTCCCCCAGGGGGCCTGGAGACCCAGTACTTC. The whole variable domain, filled in from reference TRBV7-9 and TRBJ2-5, reads DTGVSQNPRHKITKRGQNVTFRCDPISEHNRLYWYRQTLGQGPEFLTYFQNEAQLEKSRLLSDRFSAERPKGSFSTLEIQRTEQGDSAMYLCASCPPGGLETQYFGPGTRLLVL.

This clonotype was picked up many times. The chain uses TRBV6-1 and TRBJ1-5; no reliable D call. Trimming left V 4 bases short and J 4 bases short, with 8 bases between. Germline loops: CDR1 MNHNS, CDR2 SASEGT. The CDR3 runs to 13 residues. CDR3 in DNA: TGTGCCAGCAGTGCCACAATAAATCAGCCCCAGCATTTT. Protein: CASSATINQPQHF.